This paragraph reports one T cell receptor (beta chain). What this receptor recognizes is not known. Base qualities are not at hand, and no much larger clone is one base apart. The sample is drawn from a study of control samples from healthy donors and cancer patients (dated by TCRdb to 2020 to 2022). Between the V and J ends, shortened by 3 bases and 3 bases respectively, the junction contains 9 bases. In the germline V gene, CDR1 corresponds to SQVTM and CDR2 to ANQGSEA. Counted from cysteine to phenylalanine, this CDR3 has 13 amino acids. Of all the DNA, just the CDR3 is kept, 39 bases in frame from base 1. Libraries were built with the immunoSEQ multiplex PCR assay. Sourced from immuneACCESS, this table was stored by TCRdb with only in-frame sequences that have V and J called. A share of the clones is absent; for the studies checked, an unresolved V gene accounts for under half, and the remainder has no known explanation. The sample contains a few hundred thousand clones, 80% to 95% of them found a single time. More than 6% of the sample lies in the top ten.

Material: PBMCs. The chain is encoded by TRBV29-1 joined to TRBJ2-1; the D gene identity is not certain. This receptor was identified in a man in his forties or fifties with head and neck cancer. The CDR3 protein sequence reads: CSVENSIYNEQFF. The DNA reads as follows: TGCAGCGTTGAGAACAGTATCTACAATGAGCAGTTCTTC.